Each of the 14 T cell receptor beta chains below was sequenced from the same sample in a study of PD-L1 blockade in urothelial cancer. Time point here: pretreatment peripheral blood. The table came from immunoSEQ multiplex PCR; TCRdb's copy has only in-frame clones and leaves some out. The sample shows 65,000 to 80,000 clones, roughly 88% of them seen only once. Material: PBMCs, obtained around atezolizumab (anti-PD-L1) treatment. The receptors derive from a man between 70 and 80 years old with urothelial cancer.

The genes are TRBV7-9 and TRBJ1-1, with D perhaps matching TRBD1 (6 bases). The CDR3 spans 14 residues. The V gene lost 3 bases and the J gene lost 1 base, with 9 bases spanning the gap. Germline V gene lookup returns CDR1 SEHNR and CDR2 FQNEAQ (reference sequence). The CDR3 region is CASSFGQRNTEAFF. The CDR3 bases are TGTGCCAGCAGCTTCGGACAGAGGAACACTGAAGCTTTCTTT. The full variable domain, its missing parts supplied by reference TRBV7-9 and TRBJ1-1, is DTGVSQNPRHKITKRGQNVTFRCDPISEHNRLYWYRQTLGQGPEFLTYFQNEAQLEKSRLLSDRFSAERPKGSFSTLEIQRTEQGDSAMYLCASSFGQRNTEAFFGQGTRLTVV.

The V call is TRBV25-1, the J call TRBJ1-4; 7 bases align to TRBD1. V shed 10 bases and J 6 bases; nucleotides not matched to a gene: 17. There are 16 residues in the CDR3. Germline values: CDR1 MGHDK, CDR2 SYGVNS. The CDR3 here is CATATAGGGLYEKLFF. For the CDR3, the DNA is TGTGCCACCGCGACAGCAGGGGGAGGTCTTTATGAAAAACTGTTTTTT.

This sequence joins TRBV2 and TRBJ2-1; perhaps TRBD2 as D (5 bases). V shed 4 bases and J shed 9 bases, with 13 bases lying between them. Germline-derived CDR1 and CDR2 are SNHLY and FYNNEI. This CDR3 is built from 13 residues. The CDR3 is CASSVDTRGEQFF. CDR3 DNA sequence: TGTGCCAGCAGTGTTGATACTCGGGGTGAGCAGTTCTTC.

The chain links TRBV6-1 to TRBJ1-5; D perhaps matches TRBD1 (5 bases). V was cut by 7 bases and J by 1 base, with 14 bases left in between. Germline assignment: CDR1 MNHNS and CDR2 SASEGT. This CDR3 is 15 amino acids long. Here the CDR3 reads CASTLRGNSNQPQHF. CDR3 DNA: TGTGCCAGCACCCTAAGGGGTAACAGCAATCAGCCCCAGCATTTT.

Remarks on this clone: This sample includes further DNA sequences coding for the same CDR3. This rearrangement joins TRBV2 to TRBJ2-5, with 10 bases aligning to TRBD1. Germline lookup yields CDR1 SNHLY and CDR2 FYNNEI. With V trimmed by 6 bases and J by 5 bases, 3 bases remained unmatched. This CDR3 region has 13 residues. CDR3 in amino acids: CASRDRGRETQYF. The CDR3 DNA sequence: TGTGCCAGCAGAGACAGGGGGCGCGAGACCCAGTACTTC.

CDR3 nucleotides: TGTGCCAGCAGTCCAAGGGACAAGTTGAACACTGAAGCTTTCTTT. Amino acids: CASSPRDKLNTEAFF. The V gene is TRBV28, the J gene TRBJ1-1; maybe TRBD1 (6 bases). CDR1 MDHEN and CDR2 SYDVKM come from the germline V gene. V was trimmed by 5 bases and J by 0 bases, leaving 13 bases between them. The CDR3 sequence is 15 residues long.

As DNA, the CDR3 is TGCGCCAGCAGCGGGAGACAGGGGACCTCTGGAAACACCATATATTTT. Translated: CASSGRQGTSGNTIYF. The chain couples TRBV5-1 to TRBJ1-3; TRBD1 matches at 8 bases. V lost 4 bases and J lost 0; bases outside the gene matches: 6. The germline V gene encodes CDR1 SGHRS and CDR2 YFSETQ. This CDR3 region has 16 residues.

The genes are TRBV19 and TRBJ1-5, with 7 bases identical to TRBD1. The CDR3 totals 16 residues. The germline V gene encodes CDR1 LNHDA and CDR2 SQIVND (reference sequence). The V gene end was trimmed by 6 bases and the J gene end by 6 bases; junction bases not matched to a gene: 14. The CDR3: CASSHEGRGFAQPQHF. CDR3 nucleotide sequence: TGTGCCAGTAGCCACGAGGGCAGGGGGTTTGCTCAGCCCCAGCATTTT.

The V call is TRBV19, the J call TRBJ1-2; 8 bases fit TRBD1. The CDR3 is 15 amino acids. V shed 6 bases and J 4 bases; nucleotides not matched to a gene: 10. Germline lookup yields CDR1 LNHDA and CDR2 SQIVND (reference sequence). The CDR3 loop reads CASRRSGQDPYGYTF. The CDR3 DNA reads TGTGCCAGTAGACGCTCGGGACAGGACCCCTATGGCTACACCTTC.

The chain is built from TRBV11-2 and TRBJ2-3; 11 bases align to TRBD2. CDR1 is SGHAT, CDR2 FQNNGV, per germline. The junction had 4 bases not matched to a gene; V was cut back by 2 bases and J by 0 bases. This CDR3 is built from 17 residues. The CDR3 nucleotides are TGTGCCAGCAGCTTAAAACTAGCGGGAGCTAGCACAGATACGCAGTATTTT. This gives the protein CASSLKLAGASTDTQYF. Combining the CDR3 with reference TRBV11-2 and TRBJ2-3 gives the whole variable domain EAGVAQSPRYKIIEKRQSVAFWCNPISGHATLYWYQQILGQGPKLLIQFQNNGVVDDSQLPKDRFSAERLKGVDSTLKIQPAKLEDSAVYLCASSLKLAGASTDTQYFGPGTRLTVL.

The V gene is TRBV29-1, the J gene TRBJ2-1; TRBD2 aligns across 8 bases. Germline V gene lookup returns CDR1 SQVTM and CDR2 ANQGSEA. V trimming: 7 bases; J trimming: 9 bases; junction bases outside the gene matches: 8. CDR3 length equals 12 residues. CDR3 sequence reads: CSAVAGLSEQFF. The CDR3 DNA sequence: TGCAGCGCCGTAGCGGGATTATCTGAGCAGTTCTTC.

This chain joins TRBV6-1 and TRBJ2-7; TRBD1 matches at 8 bases. CDR3 length equals 17 residues. Per germline, CDR1 MNHNS and CDR2 SASEGT. V lost 1 base to trimming and J lost 0 bases; unmatched junction nucleotides: 8. CDR3 bases: TGTGCCAGCAGTGAAGAGCGGGCAGGGGGCGTCTCCTACGAGCAGTACTTC. This codes for CASSEERAGGVSYEQYF.

The chain is built from TRBV18 and TRBJ2-7; D possibly corresponds to TRBD1 (5 bases). V lost 3 bases and J 2 bases, leaving 11 bases between the germline ends. From germline, CDR1 is KGHSH and CDR2 LQKENI. CDR3 size: 14 residues. The CDR3 is CASSPTQAAYEQYF. The CDR3 DNA follows: TGTGCCAGCTCACCGACACAGGCGGCCTACGAGCAGTACTTC. The full variable domain, in which reference TRBV18 and TRBJ2-7 provide the parts outside the CDR3, is NAGVMQNPRHLVRRRGQEARLRCSPMKGHSHVYWYRQLPEEGLKFMVYLQKENIIDESGMPKERFSAEFPKEGPSILRIQQVVRGDSAAYFCASSPTQAAYEQYFGPGTRLTVT.

The V and J genes are TRBV30 and TRBJ2-1; 11 positions match TRBD2. CDR1 is GTSNPN, CDR2 SVGIG, per germline (reference sequence). This CDR3 comprises 15 residues. With V trimmed by 2 bases and J by 4 bases, 4 bases remained unmatched. The CDR3 loop is CAWSSGLAVYNEQFF. CDR3 in DNA: TGTGCCTGGAGTTCGGGACTAGCGGTGTACAATGAGCAGTTCTTC.